The sequence of this T cell receptor beta chain was determined in a study of shared clonotypes between healthy human individuals (dated by TCRdb to about 2020). Background on the whole study: The cohort included three men and a couple of women between 18 and 49 years of age. To estimate repertoire size and how much clonotype sharing occurs between individuals, the study deeply sequenced the blood TCR repertoires of about 5 healthy adults. Different laboratories and diverse techniques were used to prepare libraries and sequence TCR repertoires, to increase sequencing depth and limit assay-specific biases. Per donor, three plates each were used for CD4 naive and CD4 memory, two for CD8 naive, and one for CD8 memory. Leukapheresis yielded between about 0.85 and 10 billion PBMCs per donor. Summary of the overall study and its limitations: Based on pairwise subsampling, the degree of clonotype sharing among donors was expected to be affected by sequencing depth. Rarefaction of sorted-subset datasets indicated incomplete sequencing despite the large sequencing depth. Across four donors, 4.5% to 6.5% of naive CD4, approximately 4% of naive CD8, about 2% of memory CD4, and around 0.4% of memory CD8 clonotypes were shared. Compared with non-shared clonotypes, clonotypes shared by all four sorted-subset donors had higher generation probabilities. Sampling was restricted to blood, and TCR repertoires in tissues likely differ from the TCR repertoires found in blood. Naive subsets generally had larger estimated clonotype richness than memory subsets did. The genetic and exposure-history diversity represented was limited by the small number of donors.

Using the deep immunoSEQ assay, TCR CDR3 regions were amplified from genomic DNA by multiplex PCR. Genomic DNA extracted from each cell subset was distributed evenly over all wells of several immunoSEQ 96-well plates, and each plate served as one replicate. For sorted subsets, about 220 ng of genomic DNA, equivalent to around 29,000 T cell genomes, went into each replicate PCR. Purified libraries were measured with a Qubit 3.0 fluorometer, size-checked on a Bioanalyzer 2100, and measured again with the KAPA Library Quantification kit. A separate single-read 150-cycle Illumina NextSeq 550 flow cell was used to sequence each immunoSEQ 96-well plate. For the original study's pipeline: Because only junctional sequences without quality scores were contained in the immunoSEQ output, filtering matching that applied to full-length reads could not be performed. Sequences were annotated with PyIR, a Python wrapper for IgBLAST v1.9, using IMGT germline references to assign V/J genes and CDR3. Reads were removed for weak V/J assignments (E-value above 1e-6), missing CDR3, stop codons, out-of-frame junctions, or ambiguous translated residues. V3J clonotypes were defined as sequences sharing the same inferred V gene, J gene, and CDR3 amino acid sequence. Percentage overlap between repertoires was calculated by dividing the number of shared unique clonotypes by the size of the smaller repertoire. Three approaches were used to assess repertoire richness: RTK rarefaction, the Chao1 estimator, and Recon v2.1 estimates of unobserved clonotypes. OLGA was used to compute generation probabilities for all TCRbeta clonotypes that the gDNA method yielded from a handful of donors. TCRdb obtained this table from immuneACCESS and retained in-frame rearrangements with V and J assigned. These tables miss some clones; where compared with another copy, unresolved V genes account for less than half of the shortfall, and the remainder is unexplained. Clonal size and the V and J genes are those of that table, whereas D and trimming came from the DNA. This sample is represented by roughly 1.4 million clones; around 98.5% of them were singletons. The ten largest clones capture roughly 0.36% of the sample.

Germline trimming: 0 bases from V, 0 bases from J; junction bases outside gene matches: 19. CDR1 and CDR2 (LNHNV, YYDKDF) derive from the germline V gene (reference sequence). There are 21 amino acids in the CDR3, from cysteine to phenylalanine inclusive. The read is trimmed to its CDR3 DNA, 63 bases read in frame from base 1. Donors were healthy HIV-negative adults with no recently reported acute infections or vaccinations. All donors were Caucasian adults living in Nashville, Tennessee, USA. CD4+ T cells were enriched through magnetic negative selection, after which naive cells were positively selected on CD45RA and the remaining negative fraction served as the memory subset. After blood collection by leukapheresis, PBMCs were isolated using Ficoll-Histopaque density gradient centrifugation and then cryopreserved in the vapor phase of liquid nitrogen. Analytical flow cytometry was used to check the purity and quantity of every magnetically sorted T cell population. From each sorted fraction, genomic DNA was isolated and quantified by UV absorbance on a Nanodrop 2000c.

This clone was found once. Its antigen is unknown. No base quality values were provided; no much bigger clone lies one nucleotide off. The receptor was derived from a man aged 25-45 years in good health. Material for sequencing was naive CD4+ T cells sorted from blood. The sample's cell subset or site label, decoded: CD45RA+ positively selected. The receptor chain draws on TRBV15 and TRBJ1-1, with 7 bases in between that match TRBD1. The DNA sequence follows: TGTGCCACCAGCAGAGAGGGGATTCAAACACGGGACAGACTAATGAACACTGAAGCTTTCTTT. Protein translation: CATSREGIQTRDRLMNTEAFF.